This T cell receptor beta chain derives from a study of memory CD4+ T cells and cytomegalovirus serostatus. As for the study in general: Healthy Belgian adult donors included about nine CMV-positive and around 25 CMV-negative people.

Sequencing used immunoSEQ multiplex PCR; TCRdb keeps in-frame clones, though not all of them. The sample holds around 50,000 clones, 75% to 85% seen once. Single viable CD3+CD4+CD8-CD45RO+ cells were sorted as the memory CD4+ T cells. The TCR comes from an adult in good health and CMV-seronegative. The sequencing sample was made of memory CD4+ T cells from blood.

Here the CDR3 reads CASSLRAGAEAFF. DNA of the CDR3: TGTGCCAGCAGCTTGAGGGCTGGGGCTGAAGCTTTCTTT. V is TRBV5-6 and J is TRBJ1-1; no reliable D call. V was shortened by 1 base and J by 6 bases, with 10 bases between the two germline ends. This CDR3 is built from 13 residues. Germline CDR1 is SGHDT and CDR2 is YYEEEE.